This T cell receptor beta chain was profiled in a study of CD8+CD57+ T cells in acquired aplastic anemia. Profiling that covered TCR beta VDJ and CDR3 relied on genomic DNA as its template. Using its own MiXCR run on the reads, TCRdb lists one record per CDR3 protein. The table shows over 150,000 distinct CDR3 sequences, with less than 65% occurring only once. The CDR3 length is 12 residues. Deletions cut 3 bases from V and 4 bases from J, with 5 bases between. Germline V gives CDR1 KGHDR, CDR2 SFDVKD. The TCR was taken from a human donor in good health, serving as a control. Sequenced input: sorted CD4+, CD8+, or CD8+CD57+ T cells (not recorded which) from PBMCs. The rearrangement joins TRBV24-1 to TRBJ2-5; perhaps TRBD1 as D (5 bases). The CDR3 DNA is TGTGCCACCAGTGATAGGGGAGAGACCCAGTACTTC. Protein product: CATSDRGETQYF.